Listed below are T cell receptor beta chains from one sample, sequenced in a study of blood T cell repertoires in COVID-19. Data came from immunoSEQ multiplex PCR; TCRdb stores just in-frame clones and leaves some out. Among 120,000 or so clones, 70% to 90% were seen once, and the ten largest hold 3.8%. Sequencing was done on a sample of peripheral blood. These receptors came from a woman in her forties or fifties with acute or convalescent COVID-19. Each CDR3 is given with its conserved first and last residue. D genes are given only for firm matches. Only some rows state a clone size, as once, few, many or a class for expanded clones.

V gene	J gene	clone size	D gene	CDR3 length	CDR3 DNA	CDR3 protein
TRBV12-5	TRBJ1-2	-	-	14	TGTGCTAGTGGCCGAGAACCTGAAAACTATGGCTACACCTTC	CASGREPENYGYTF
TRBV5-1	TRBJ2-5	-	TRBD2	16	TGCGCCAGCAGCCGTCGGGGCGGGGGGACACAAGAGACCCAGTACTTC	CASSRRGGGTQETQYF
TRBV7-2	TRBJ2-7	-	TRBD2	15	TGTGCCAGCAGCTTTATAGCGGGAAAATTCTACGAGCAGTACTTC	CASSFIAGKFYEQYF
TRBV5-4	TRBJ1-2	-	-	14	TGTGCCAGCAGCTTAAAAACAGGGATCTATGGCTACACCTTC	CASSLKTGIYGYTF
TRBV7-2	TRBJ1-2	-	-	13	TGTGCCAGCATCCCGGGAGGATTGGATGGCTACACCTTC	CASIPGGLDGYTF
TRBV19	TRBJ1-1	-	-	13	TGTGCCAGTAGTATAGAGGCGGGAGGTGAAGCTTTCTTT	CASSIEAGGEAFF
TRBV19	TRBJ2-7	-	-	15	TGTGCCAGTAGTATGTCCGGGTTCAGCTCCTACGAGCAGTACTTC	CASSMSGFSSYEQYF
TRBV7-9	TRBJ1-2	-	-	14	TGTGCCAGCAGCAAAGATACAGGGTACGGCGGCTACACCTTC	CASSKDTGYGGYTF
TRBV18	TRBJ2-3	-	TRBD2	15	TGTGCCAGCTCACCTGAGCGGGAGGACACAGATACGCAGTATTTT	CASSPEREDTDTQYF
TRBV6-6	TRBJ1-5	-	-	15	TGTGCCAGCAGTTGGGGGGGGCAGCACAATCAGCCCCAGCATTTT	CASSWGGQHNQPQHF
TRBV15	TRBJ2-7	-	-	14	TGTGCCACCAGCAGAGATTTTGACAGTTCGGAGCAGTACTTC	CATSRDFDSSEQYF
TRBV3-1/TRBV3-2	TRBJ2-3	few	-	16	TGTGCCAGCAGCCACAAAAGCGGGACACGCACAGATACGCAGTATTTT	CASSHKSGTRTDTQYF
TRBV13	TRBJ2-7	once	TRBD2	16	TGTGCCAGCAGCCCCATGGGACTAGCGGGAGTAGGCGAGCAGTACTTC	CASSPMGLAGVGEQYF
TRBV3-1/TRBV3-2	TRBJ1-1	-	TRBD1	15	TGTGCCAGCAGCCAAGTTACAGGGGTCGGGACTGAAGCTTTCTTT	CASSQVTGVGTEAFF
TRBV29-1	TRBJ1-4	-	-	15	TGCAGCGTTGAAAACTGGACAAACGGAGCAGAAAAACTGTTTTTT	CSVENWTNGAEKLFF
TRBV6-6	TRBJ2-1	-	-	11	TGTGCCAGCAGTCGGGACTATGAGCAGTTCTTC	CASSRDYEQFF
TRBV5-8	TRBJ1-5	-	-	15	TGTGCCAGCAGCTTAGGGGACTATAGCAATCAGCCCCAGCATTTT	CASSLGDYSNQPQHF
TRBV24-1	TRBJ2-7	-	-	14	TGTGCCACCAGTGATGAGACATTCCCCTACGAGCAGTACTTC	CATSDETFPYEQYF
TRBV28	TRBJ2-1	-	TRBD2	16	TGTGCCAGCAGTTTCTCCGGACTAGCGGGATGGAATGAGCAGTTCTTC	CASSFSGLAGWNEQFF
TRBV5-4	TRBJ2-1	-	TRBD1	15	TGTGCCAGCAGCCGGGACAGGTTAACCTACAATGAGCAGTTCTTC	CASSRDRLTYNEQFF
TRBV4-1	TRBJ1-1	-	TRBD1	17	TGCGCCAGCAGCCAACTCGGACAGGGGGCTAAGAACACTGAAGCTTTCTTT	CASSQLGQGAKNTEAFF
TRBV4-1	TRBJ2-1	-	TRBD2	18	TGCGCCAGCAGCCAAGGACTAGCGGGGGCCAGCTCCTACAATGAGCAGTTCTTC	CASSQGLAGASSYNEQFF
TRBV27	TRBJ2-7	-	TRBD1	15	TGTGCCAGCAGTTTATTGGCAGGGGGCGCGCACGAGCAGTACTTC	CASSLLAGGAHEQYF
TRBV2	TRBJ1-1	-	-	13	TGTGCCAGCAGTGTAGGGGCAGGGACTGAAGCTTTCTTT	CASSVGAGTEAFF
TRBV27	TRBJ1-6	-	TRBD1	14	TGTGCCAGCAGGCTCAAAGGGGGCTATTCACCCCTCCACTTT	CASRLKGGYSPLHF
TRBV5-4	TRBJ2-5	-	TRBD1	15	TGTGCCAGCAGCTTTCCGGACAGGGGGCAAGAGACCCAGTACTTC	CASSFPDRGQETQYF
TRBV9	TRBJ2-7	-	-	14	TGTGCCAGCAGCGTTGTCGGACTGAGTAAGGAGCAGTACTTC	CASSVVGLSKEQYF
TRBV6-1	TRBJ2-4	-	-	15	TGTGCCAGCAGTGAGACAGTGCTAGCCAAAAACATTCAGTACTTC	CASSETVLAKNIQYF
TRBV2	TRBJ2-1	once	TRBD1	14	TGTGCCAGCAGCCCGGACAGGGGGCACAATGAGCAGTTCTTC	CASSPDRGHNEQFF
TRBV5-6	TRBJ1-1	-	-	13	TGTGCCAGCAGCTTGTGGACAGTCCATTCAGCTTTCTTT	CASSLWTVHSAFF
TRBV7-9	TRBJ2-7	-	-	13	TGTGCCAGCAGCCTACAGGGCCCCTACGAGCAGTACTTC	CASSLQGPYEQYF
TRBV4-2	TRBJ2-2	-	TRBD1	16	TGTGCCAGCAGCCAAGCTTGGGACAGGGTCGCCGGGGAGCTGTTTTTT	CASSQAWDRVAGELFF
TRBV28	TRBJ1-1	-	TRBD1	15	TGTGCCAGCAGTTGGGTTGGACAGGGATACACTGAAGCTTTCTTT	CASSWVGQGYTEAFF
TRBV27	TRBJ2-7	-	-	15	TGTGCCAGCAGCTGGACAGCACAGAGCTCCTACGAGCAGTACTTC	CASSWTAQSSYEQYF
TRBV4-1	TRBJ2-3	-	TRBD2	16	TGCGCCAGCAGCCAAATACTAGCGGCCCTAGGGGATACGCAGTATTTT	CASSQILAALGDTQYF
TRBV5-1	TRBJ2-4	-	-	13	TGCGCCAGCAGCGGGGACAACCTGAACATTCAGTACTTC	CASSGDNLNIQYF
TRBV20-1	TRBJ1-6	-	TRBD1	14	TGCAGTGCTAGTATGGACAGGGAAAATTCACCCCTCCACTTT	CSASMDRENSPLHF
TRBV28	TRBJ1-3	-	-	17	TGTGCCAGCAGGACGGGGGAACCCGGGGTCGTTGGAAACACCATATATTTT	CASRTGEPGVVGNTIYF
TRBV7-9	TRBJ2-5	-	TRBD2	16	TGTGCCAGCAGCCGTCGGACTAGCAGCTACCAAGAGACCCAGTACTTC	CASSRRTSSYQETQYF
TRBV6-1	TRBJ2-7	-	TRBD1	14	TGTGCCAGCAGTGAATACAGGGGGCCCTACGAGCAGTACTTC	CASSEYRGPYEQYF
TRBV2	TRBJ2-7	-	TRBD1	13	TGTGCCAGCACTGGGACAGGGGGCTACGAGCAGTACTTC	CASTGTGGYEQYF
TRBV5-1	TRBJ1-6	-	TRBD1	15	TGCGCCAGCAGCTTGTCCGGGACAGGGAGGTCACCCCTCCACTTT	CASSLSGTGRSPLHF
TRBV19	TRBJ2-6	-	-	13	TGTGCCAGTACTTACTCTGGGGCCAACGTCCTGACTTTC	CASTYSGANVLTF